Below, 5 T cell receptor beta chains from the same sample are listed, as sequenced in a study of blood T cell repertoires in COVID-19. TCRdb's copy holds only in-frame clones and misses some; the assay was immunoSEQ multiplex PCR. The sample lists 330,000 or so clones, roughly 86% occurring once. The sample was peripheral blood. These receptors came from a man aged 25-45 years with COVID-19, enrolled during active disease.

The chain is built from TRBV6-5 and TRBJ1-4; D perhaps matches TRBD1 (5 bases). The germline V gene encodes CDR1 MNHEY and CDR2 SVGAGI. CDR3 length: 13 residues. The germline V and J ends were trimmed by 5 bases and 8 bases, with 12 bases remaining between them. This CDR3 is CASSRHKGEKLFF. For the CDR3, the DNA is TGTGCCAGCAGTCGGCATAAGGGGGAAAAACTGTTTTTT.

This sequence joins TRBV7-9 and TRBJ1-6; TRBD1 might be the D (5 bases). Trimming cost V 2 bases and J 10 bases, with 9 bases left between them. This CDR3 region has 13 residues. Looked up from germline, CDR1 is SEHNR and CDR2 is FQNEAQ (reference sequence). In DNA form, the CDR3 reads TGTGCCAGCAGCTTACAGGGAGGGTCACCCCTCCACTTT. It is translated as CASSLQGGSPLHF.

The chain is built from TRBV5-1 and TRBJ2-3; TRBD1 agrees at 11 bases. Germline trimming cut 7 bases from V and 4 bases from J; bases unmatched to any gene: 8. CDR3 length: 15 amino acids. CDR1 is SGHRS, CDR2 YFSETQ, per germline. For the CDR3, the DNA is TGCGCCAGCGCGTCTCGGGGACAGGGGGCAGATACGCAGTATTTT. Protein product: CASASRGQGADTQYF. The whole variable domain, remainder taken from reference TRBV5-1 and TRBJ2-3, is KAGVTQTPRYLIKTRGQQVTLSCSPISGHRSVSWYQQTPGQGLQFLFEYFSETQRNKGNFPGRFSGRQFSNSRSEMNVSTLELGDSALYLCASASRGQGADTQYFGPGTRLTVL.

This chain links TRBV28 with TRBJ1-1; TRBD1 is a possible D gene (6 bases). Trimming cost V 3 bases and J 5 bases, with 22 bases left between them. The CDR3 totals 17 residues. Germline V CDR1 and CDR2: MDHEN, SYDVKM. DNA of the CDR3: TGTGCCAGCAGTTTCCCCGCCCGACCCTTAGGGGGTACTGAAGCTTTCTTT. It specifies CASSFPARPLGGTEAFF.

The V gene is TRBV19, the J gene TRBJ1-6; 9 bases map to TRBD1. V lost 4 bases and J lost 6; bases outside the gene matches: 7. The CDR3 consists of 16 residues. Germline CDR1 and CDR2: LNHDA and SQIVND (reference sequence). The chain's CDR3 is CASSTTGTGFNSPLHF. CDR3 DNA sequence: TGTGCCAGTAGTACAACCGGGACAGGGTTTAATTCACCCCTCCACTTT.